These 22 T cell receptor beta chains were sequenced from one sample in a study of cytomegalovirus exposure and HLA in healthy donors. The PCR had 60 Vbeta and 13 Jbeta primers. TCRdb keeps only in-frame clones here, not all; method: immunoSEQ multiplex PCR. This repertoire comprises around 76,000 clones; its ten largest clones make up less than 6%. The sequenced sample consisted of PBMCs. The source is a middle-aged man in good health and CMV-seronegative.

The gene calls are TRBV30 and TRBJ1-2, with 10 bases lining up with TRBD1. With V trimmed by 3 bases and J by 4 bases, 5 bases remained unmatched. This CDR3 comprises 14 residues. The germline gives CDR1 GTSNPN, CDR2 SVGIG (reference sequence). The CDR3: CAWSGDRGAYGYTF. For the CDR3, the DNA is TGTGCCTGGAGCGGGGACAGGGGCGCCTATGGCTACACCTTC.

This sequence joins TRBV19 and TRBJ2-7; weak D call: TRBD2 (5 bases). Trimming took 4 bases from V and 5 from J, leaving 12 bases between them. The CDR3 is 13 residues long. CDR1 and CDR2 from the germline V gene are LNHDA and SQIVND (reference sequence). Written as DNA, the CDR3 is TGTGCCAGTAGTAAGGACTTCCCCCACGAGCAGTACTTC. This codes for CASSKDFPHEQYF. The complete variable domain, with remaining parts taken from reference TRBV19 and TRBJ2-7, reads DGGITQSPKYLFRKEGQNVTLSCEQNLNHDAMYWYRQDPGQGLRLIYYSQIVNDFQKGDIAEGYSVSREKKESFPLTVTSAQKNPTAFYLCASSKDFPHEQYFGPGTRLTVT.

The J gene is TRBJ2-5, the V gene TRBV18; unclear D gene. The CDR3 has 14 amino acids. Germline lookup yields CDR1 KGHSH and CDR2 LQKENI. Deletions cut 3 bases from V and 5 bases from J, with 13 bases between. This chain's CDR3 is CASSPPPERETQYF. For the CDR3, the DNA is TGTGCCAGCTCACCCCCTCCCGAACGGGAGACCCAGTACTTC.

The CDR3 spells CASSGRGTQYF. DNA of the CDR3: TGTGCCAGCAGTGGAAGGGGTACGCAGTATTTT. The chain recombines TRBV6-1 with TRBJ2-3; the D gene is possibly TRBD1 (5 bases). Germline assignment: CDR1 MNHNS and CDR2 SASEGT. Deletions cut 4 bases from V and 8 bases from J, with 7 bases between. This CDR3 is built from 11 residues.

V and J are TRBV15 and TRBJ2-1; 10 bases fit TRBD1. V shed 3 bases and J 7 bases; nucleotides not matched to a gene: 6. The CDR3 is 15 amino acids. Germline CDR1 is LNHNV and CDR2 is YYDKDF (reference sequence). CDR3 coding DNA: TGTGCCACCAGCAGCGGGACAGGGGAGGTTAATGAGCAGTTCTTC. Translated: CATSSGTGEVNEQFF.

The chain carries TRBV30 and TRBJ1-5; D is ambiguous. With 7 bases removed from V and 5 bases from J, the gap between germline ends came to 12 bases. This CDR3 is built from 12 residues. From germline, CDR1 is GTSNPN and CDR2 SVGIG (reference sequence). The CDR3 region is CALSSGHQPQHF. In nucleotides, the CDR3 is TGTGCCTTATCTAGTGGCCATCAGCCCCAGCATTTT.

The chain uses TRBV7-8 and TRBJ1-5, with 7 positions matching TRBD1. CDR1 is SGHVS, CDR2 FQNEAQ, per germline. This CDR3 region has 14 residues. V lost 7 bases and J lost 3; bases outside the gene matches: 6. The CDR3 protein is CASTQGQTNQPQHF. In nucleotides, the CDR3 is TGTGCCAGCACCCAGGGACAGACCAATCAGCCCCAGCATTTT.

About this clone itself: A read error may produce the germline difference seen at one junction end. The genes are TRBV28 and TRBJ2-3; 8 bases agree with TRBD1. The CDR3 length is 12 residues. Germline CDR1 and CDR2: MDHEN and SYDVKM. Here the CDR3 DNA reads TGTGCCAGCAGCCCCCAACCAGGGGGCAGGAATTTT. Its protein product is CASSPQPGGRNF.

The chain recombines TRBV11-2 with TRBJ2-7; no clear D. The CDR3 consists of 14 residues. V was cut by 1 base and J by 7 bases, with 14 bases left in between. Germline-derived CDR1 and CDR2 are SGHAT and FQNNGV. DNA of the CDR3: TGTGCCAGCAGCTTAGTCTCTATAGGAGCTGAGCAGTACTTC. Amino acids: CASSLVSIGAEQYF.

The rearrangement uses TRBV5-1 and TRBJ2-1; a weak D match, TRBD2 (6 bases). Deletions cut 1 base from V and 6 bases from J, with 17 bases between. In germline, CDR1 is SGHRS, CDR2 YFSETQ. This CDR3 spans 16 amino acids. Here the CDR3 DNA reads TGCGCCAGCAGCTTGAATTTCGGGGGAGGTGGCAATGAGCAGTTCTTC. Encoded protein: CASSLNFGGGGNEQFF.

The V call is TRBV7-2, the J call TRBJ2-5; maybe TRBD2 (6 bases). CDR3 length equals 15 residues. Trimming took off 5 bases at V and 5 bases at J, with 18 bases between the two ends. Germline-derived CDR1 and CDR2 are SGHTA and FQGNSA. For the CDR3, the DNA is TGTGCCAGCAGCGCCCGGAGGGTCCAGACGGAGACCCAGTACTTC. Its translation: CASSARRVQTETQYF.

The chain has TRBV6-5 and TRBJ2-1; a weak D match, TRBD1 (5 bases). Germline-derived CDR1 and CDR2 are MNHEY and SVGAGI. V was cut by 6 bases and J by 0 bases, with 6 bases left in between. The CDR3 extends over 13 amino acids. The CDR3 is CASRGASYNEQFF. The CDR3 DNA follows: TGTGCCAGCAGAGGGGCCTCCTACAATGAGCAGTTCTTC.

This sequence joins TRBV21-1 and TRBJ1-2; the table calls TRBD1, which could not be checked here. TRBV21-1 corresponds to a pseudogene. CDR3 length: 18 amino acids. The CDR3 here is CASSNYPDRGLFNYGYTF. The CDR3 nucleotides read TGTGCCAGCAGCAACTACCCGGACAGGGGACTTTTTAACTATGGCTACACCTTC.

The V gene is TRBV7-2, the J gene TRBJ2-1; 8 nucleotides align to TRBD1. V was pared by 5 bases and J by 5 bases, with 8 bases of the junction left unmatched. The CDR3 spans 15 residues. Germline CDR1 is SGHTA and CDR2 is FQGNSA. CDR3 amino acids: CASSRRRQGNNEQFF. The CDR3 nucleotides are TGTGCCAGCAGCCGACGCAGACAGGGGAACAATGAGCAGTTCTTC.

CDR3 region: CASSLAGLAGAEQYF. The CDR3 bases are TGTGCCAGCAGCTTAGCGGGGCTAGCGGGGGCGGAGCAGTACTTC. V is TRBV7-2 and J is TRBJ2-7; 10 bases are shared with TRBD2. Germline-derived CDR1 and CDR2 are SGHTA and FQGNSA. Trimming cost V 0 bases and J 7 bases; bases outside gene matches: 6. CDR3 length equals 15 residues.

The V and J genes are TRBV10-2 and TRBJ2-2, with D maybe TRBD2 (6 bases). In germline, CDR1 is WSHSY, CDR2 SAAADI. V dropped 0 bases and J dropped 3 bases, with 8 bases sitting between them. The CDR3 has 15 amino acids. The CDR3 reads CASSESGGYTGELFF. The CDR3 DNA reads TGCGCCAGCAGTGAGTCTGGAGGGTACACCGGGGAGCTGTTTTTT.

This chain uses TRBV6-6 with TRBJ2-7, with D perhaps matching TRBD1 (6 bases). Trimming stripped 7 bases from V and 8 bases from J, with 12 bases between. Germline lookup yields CDR1 MNHNY and CDR2 SVGAGI (reference sequence). CDR3 size: 11 residues. CDR3 in DNA: TGTGCCAGCACGTCCACAGGGAAGCAGTACTTC. Its translation: CASTSTGKQYF.

A word on this clone: The same CDR3 also results from other DNA sequences found in this sample. This chain connects TRBV25-1 to TRBJ2-7; 7 nucleotides match TRBD2. The CDR3 is 13 residues long. CDR1 and CDR2 from the germline V gene are MGHDK and SYGVNS. Unmatched junction bases numbered 6, after V lost 5 bases and J lost 5 bases. For the CDR3, the DNA is TGTGCCAGCAGTCCCCCCGGGGGGAACGAGCAGTACTTC. Translation: CASSPPGGNEQYF.

CDR3 in amino acids: CASSLFSSGSSYEQYF. The DNA of the CDR3 is TGCGCCAGCAGCTTGTTTAGCTCGGGGTCAAGCTACGAGCAGTACTTC. The rearrangement joins TRBV5-1 to TRBJ2-7, with D maybe TRBD2 (5 bases). V was trimmed by 1 base and J by 3 bases, leaving 17 bases between them. Germline CDR1 is SGHRS and CDR2 is YFSETQ. The CDR3 is 16 residues long.

This chain uses TRBV18 with TRBJ1-5; D is possibly TRBD1 (5 bases). Looked up from germline, CDR1 is KGHSH and CDR2 is LQKENI. Trimming removed 6 bases at V and 6 bases at J, with 12 bases between. The CDR3 has 13 amino acids. In nucleotides, the CDR3 is TGTGCCAGCTCCTACACTCAGGGTCAGCCCCAGCATTTT. This translates into CASSYTQGQPQHF.

The chain is built from TRBV18 and TRBJ1-1, with 10 bases aligning to TRBD1. The germline V gene encodes CDR1 KGHSH and CDR2 LQKENI. The J segment lost 5 bases and the V segment lost 6 bases, leaving 6 bases of the junction unmatched. The CDR3 runs to 14 residues. The CDR3, as DNA: TGTGCCAGCTCGTCCGGGACAGGGGATACTGAAGCTTTCTTT. This encodes CASSSGTGDTEAFF.

The CDR3 spells CATAGQPQETQYF. The CDR3 nucleotides are TGTGCCACCGCAGGACAGCCGCAAGAGACCCAGTACTTC. The J gene is TRBJ2-5, the V gene TRBV6-5; tentatively, D is TRBD1 (6 bases). V was pared by 10 bases and J by 2 bases, with 14 bases between. CDR1 is MNHEY, CDR2 SVGAGI, per germline. The CDR3 totals 13 residues.